Presented here are 23 T cell receptor beta chains from one specimen sequenced in a study of cytomegalovirus exposure and HLA in healthy donors. PCR employed 60 Vbeta and 13 Jbeta primers. TCRdb's table, derived via immunoSEQ multiplex PCR, lists solely in-frame clones and lacks some. Of about 90,000 clones listed, approximately 79% are singletons. The sample taken for sequencing was PBMCs. The receptors derive from a woman in her sixties or seventies in good health and CMV-seropositive.

The CDR3 region has the DNA TGTGCCAGCAGCTTATTTGGGCGGGACCTCACAGATACGCAGTATTTT. Translated: CASSLFGRDLTDTQYF. The chain joins TRBV7-9 to TRBJ2-3, with a weak D call TRBD2 (6 bases). CDR1 and CDR2 from the germline V gene are SEHNR and FQNEAQ (reference sequence). V gave up 2 bases and J gave up 2 bases, with 14 bases separating them. The CDR3 runs 16 residues.

This chain uses TRBV25-1 with TRBJ2-1, with 9 bases identical to TRBD2. Per the germline V gene, CDR1 is MGHDK and CDR2 is SYGVNS. CDR3 size: 13 residues. The junction had 2 bases not matched to a gene; V was cut back by 3 bases and J by 8 bases. The CDR3 sequence is CASSDSGRDEQFF. The CDR3 DNA reads as TGTGCCAGCAGTGATAGCGGGAGAGATGAGCAGTTCTTC.

This clone was counted a few times. The chain links TRBV5-6 to TRBJ1-1; tentatively, D is TRBD1 (6 bases). This CDR3 has 15 amino acids. V dropped 4 bases and J dropped 1 base, with 14 bases sitting between them. Per the germline V gene, CDR1 is SGHDT and CDR2 is YYEEEE. The CDR3 reads CASSLGLGANTEAFF. CDR3 DNA: TGTGCCAGCAGCCTGGGCCTGGGGGCGAACACTGAAGCTTTCTTT.

Only a few counts were recorded for this clone. The V call is TRBV4-1, the J call TRBJ1-1; D is possibly TRBD1 (5 bases). Trimming removed 5 bases from V and 0 bases from J, with 13 bases in between. Germline values: CDR1 MGHRA, CDR2 YSYEKL. The CDR3 covers 15 residues. CDR3 sequence (DNA): TGCGCCAGCAGCACTATGACAGCAATGAACACTGAAGCTTTCTTT. Amino acid sequence: CASSTMTAMNTEAFF.

The table lists this clone with a count of one. This rearrangement joins TRBV19 to TRBJ2-7; 9 bases match TRBD1. V lost 6 bases to trimming and J lost 1 base; unmatched junction nucleotides: 4. This CDR3 has 14 residues. Germline V gene sequence: CDR1 LNHDA, CDR2 SQIVND (reference sequence). The DNA of the CDR3 is TGTGCCAGTAGCTTAGGACAGGGGTCCTACGAGCAGTACTTC. This encodes CASSLGQGSYEQYF.

V is TRBV30 and J is TRBJ1-1, with 7 nucleotides matching TRBD1. Germline V lookup: CDR1 GTSNPN, CDR2 SVGIG (reference sequence). There are 15 residues in the CDR3. The J segment lost 9 bases and the V segment lost 2 bases, leaving 15 bases of the junction unmatched. As DNA, the CDR3 is TGTGCCTGGAGTTCGATGTTCGGGACAGCGTCAAAAGCTTTCTTT. The encoded protein is CAWSSMFGTASKAFF. Drawing the rest from reference TRBV30 and TRBJ1-1, the complete variable domain is SQTIHQWPATLVQPVGSPLSLECTVEGTSNPNLYWYRQAAGRGLQLLFYSVGIGQISSEVPQNLSASRPQDRQFILSSKKLLLSDSGFYLCAWSSMFGTASKAFFGQGTRLTVV.

This clone was recorded a few times. The rearrangement links TRBV5-6 to TRBJ1-5; tentatively, D is TRBD1 (6 bases). Trimming took 0 bases from V and 0 from J, leaving 13 bases between them. CDR1 and CDR2 (germline): SGHDT, YYEEEE. There are 17 residues in the CDR3. The CDR3 sequence is CASSLGGGAYSNQPQHF. The CDR3 DNA follows: TGTGCCAGCAGCTTGGGGGGGGGCGCATATAGCAATCAGCCCCAGCATTTT.

The J gene is TRBJ2-7, the V gene TRBV5-4; possibly TRBD1 for D (5 bases). Germline assignment: CDR1 SGHNT and CDR2 YYREEE (reference sequence). V shed 5 bases and J shed 4 bases, with 22 bases lying between them. This CDR3 comprises 16 residues. CDR3 nucleotides: TGTGCCAGCAGTTATATCGGTTGGGGCGGCGGTTACGAGCAGTACTTC. Amino acids: CASSYIGWGGGYEQYF.

This chain joins TRBV7-6 and TRBJ1-3, with D unresolved. Germline CDR1 and CDR2: SGHVS and FNYEAQ. V dropped 2 bases and J dropped 0 bases, with 17 bases sitting between them. The CDR3 loop spans 18 amino acids. The CDR3 reads CASSLPENSDPSGNTIYF. The CDR3 DNA is TGTGCCAGCAGCTTACCCGAGAATAGCGACCCCTCTGGAAACACCATATATTTT.

As concerns this clone: At one end, the junction sequence differs from germline, possibly due to a read error. The chain uses TRBV5-1 and TRBJ2-5, with 7 positions matching TRBD2. Germline CDR1 reads SGHRS; CDR2 reads YFSETQ. This CDR3 has 13 residues. Written as DNA, the CDR3 is TGCGCCAGCAGATTGGGAGGGCAAGAGACCCAGTACTTC. It is translated as CASRLGGQETQYF.

This clone appeared a single time. The V and J genes are TRBV7-8 and TRBJ1-5; weak D call: TRBD1 (6 bases). The CDR3 extends over 16 amino acids. The V end was cut by 4 bases, the J end by 3 bases, with 16 bases between. CDR1 and CDR2 from the germline V gene are SGHVS and FQNEAQ. The CDR3 coding sequence is TGTGCCAGCAGCTCTGGAGCCAGGGGCCTCAATCAGCCCCAGCATTTT. This encodes CASSSGARGLNQPQHF. The full variable domain, with the rest looked up from reference TRBV7-8 and TRBJ1-5, is GAGVSQSPRYKVAKRGQDVALRCDPISGHVSLFWYQQALGQGPEFLTYFQNEAQLDKSGLPSDRFFAERPEGSVSTLKIQRTQQEDSAVYLCASSSGARGLNQPQHFGDGTRLSIL.

V gene TRBV5-8 combines with J gene TRBJ1-1, with D unclear. The germline CDR1 and CDR2 sequences are SGHTS and YDEGEE. The CDR3 contains 14 residues. Trimming removed 6 bases from V and 1 base from J, with 13 bases in between. This CDR3 is CASTSMDWNTEAFF. The CDR3 DNA reads TGTGCCAGCACCTCGATGGACTGGAACACTGAAGCTTTCTTT.

The V call is TRBV14, the J call TRBJ1-1; 11 nucleotides line up with TRBD1. J lost 5 bases, V lost 6 bases, and 8 bases had no gene match. Germline V CDR1 and CDR2: SGHDN, FVKESK. The length of the CDR3 is 15 residues. CDR3 residues: CASRRTGGRGTEAFF. The CDR3 DNA sequence: TGTGCCAGCAGGCGGACAGGGGGCCGTGGAACTGAAGCTTTCTTT.

This chain links TRBV6-1 with TRBJ2-6; D is uncertain. CDR3 size: 14 residues. From germline, CDR1 is MNHNS and CDR2 SASEGT. V was pared by 5 bases and J by 0 bases, with 5 bases between. CDR3 protein: CASSIHSGANVLTF. CDR3 coding DNA: TGTGCCAGCAGTATTCACTCTGGGGCCAACGTCCTGACTTTC.

The chain employs TRBV30 and TRBJ2-5, with TRBD2 identical over 13 bases. V lost 3 bases and J lost 0; bases outside the gene matches: 7. Germline V CDR1 and CDR2: GTSNPN, SVGIG (reference sequence). This CDR3 is 17 amino acids long. The CDR3 sequence is CAWRGGTSGMYQETQYF. The DNA of the CDR3 is TGTGCCTGGAGGGGGGGGACTAGCGGGATGTACCAAGAGACCCAGTACTTC.

This chain uses TRBV2 with TRBJ2-1; D may be TRBD2 (6 bases). Per germline, CDR1 SNHLY and CDR2 FYNNEI. V gave up 2 bases and J gave up 8 bases, with 16 bases separating them. The CDR3 spans 15 residues. CDR3 residues: CASSEQGLLIDEQFF. In DNA form, the CDR3 reads TGTGCCAGCAGTGAACAAGGACTACTAATCGATGAGCAGTTCTTC.

The CDR3 here is CASVGGAGTNEKLFF. The CDR3 DNA sequence: TGTGCCAGCGTAGGGGGGGCGGGAACTAATGAAAAACTGTTTTTT. The J gene is TRBJ1-4, the V gene TRBV6-6; the D gene is possibly TRBD1 (6 bases). In germline, CDR1 is MNHNY, CDR2 SVGAGI (reference sequence). The V end was cut by 8 bases, the J end by 1 base, with 14 bases between. The CDR3 is made up of 15 amino acids.

The sample holds one count of this clone. This chain joins TRBV27 and TRBJ1-1; 10 bases match TRBD1. Germline CDR1 reads MNHEY; CDR2 reads SMNVEV (reference sequence). Losses at the gene ends were 8 bases for V and 2 bases for J; bases not matched to a gene: 5. The CDR3 consists of 14 residues. CDR3 bases: TGTGCCAGCCGGACAGGGGGGCTTAACACTGAAGCTTTCTTT. It translates to CASRTGGLNTEAFF.

The V call is TRBV19, the J call TRBJ2-2, with TRBD2 matching 8 bases. The germline CDR1 and CDR2 sequences are LNHDA and SQIVND (reference sequence). The V segment lost 1 base and the J segment 1 base; nucleotides outside the gene matches: 11. CDR3 length equals 19 residues. CDR3 sequence (DNA): TGTGCCAGTAGTATAGGATCCGGTGGACTAGCAAAGAACACCGGGGAGCTGTTTTTT. Its translation: CASSIGSGGLAKNTGELFF.

The rearrangement joins TRBV7-2 to TRBJ1-2; possibly TRBD1 for D (5 bases). The CDR3 length is 14 residues. Germline CDR1 SGHTA, CDR2 FQGNSA. Trimming shortened V by 5 bases and J by 4 bases, and 14 bases separated the two germline ends. The CDR3 DNA reads TGTGCCAGCAGCCCAGGACAAACCTTCTATGGCTACACCTTC. Its protein is CASSPGQTFYGYTF.

This chain uses TRBV18 with TRBJ2-1; D gene uncertain. V lost 0 bases to trimming and J lost 1 base, with 13 bases between them. From germline, CDR1 is KGHSH and CDR2 LQKENI. The CDR3 is 17 amino acids. CDR3 amino acids: CASSPPSRSNSYNEQFF. CDR3 nucleotide sequence: TGTGCCAGCTCACCACCTTCAAGGAGCAATTCCTACAATGAGCAGTTCTTC.

The chain carries TRBV6-1 and TRBJ2-1, with 10 nucleotides matching TRBD2. The CDR3 runs 15 residues. Germline CDR1 and CDR2: MNHNS and SASEGT. The V and J ends lost 4 bases and 3 bases, in that order; junction bases with no gene match: 3. The CDR3 coding sequence is TGTGCCAGCAGTGGGTTAGCGGGGGGCTACAATGAGCAGTTCTTC. Its protein product is CASSGLAGGYNEQFF.

For the CDR3, the DNA is TGCGCCAGCAGCCCGTACACCGGGGAGCTGTTTTTT. Protein sequence: CASSPYTGELFF. The J gene is TRBJ2-2, the V gene TRBV5-1; the D is unclear. This CDR3 has 12 residues. The germline V and J ends were trimmed by 4 bases and 3 bases, with 4 bases remaining between them. Germline values: CDR1 SGHRS, CDR2 YFSETQ.